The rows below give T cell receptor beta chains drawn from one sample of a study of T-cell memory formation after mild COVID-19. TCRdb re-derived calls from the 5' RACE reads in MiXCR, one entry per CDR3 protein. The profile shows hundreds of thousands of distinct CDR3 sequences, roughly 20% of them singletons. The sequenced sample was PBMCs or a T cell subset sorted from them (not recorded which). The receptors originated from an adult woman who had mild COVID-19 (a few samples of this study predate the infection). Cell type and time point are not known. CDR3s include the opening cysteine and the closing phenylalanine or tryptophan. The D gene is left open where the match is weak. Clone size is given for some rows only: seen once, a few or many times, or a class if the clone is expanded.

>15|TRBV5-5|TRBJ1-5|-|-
CASSLTGPNNQPQHF
TGTGCCAGCAGCTTGACAGGGCCGAACAATCAGCCCCAGCATTTT
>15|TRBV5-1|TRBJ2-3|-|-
CASSPGTTIRNTQYF
TGCGCCAGCAGCCCCGGGACAACAATCAGGAATACGCAGTATTTT
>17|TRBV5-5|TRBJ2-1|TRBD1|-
CASSRPGQGSFYNEQFF
TGTGCCAGCAGCCGACCGGGACAGGGTTCTTTCTACAATGAGCAGTTCTTC
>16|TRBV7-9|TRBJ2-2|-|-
CASHPRDRLNTGELFF
TGTGCCAGCCACCCTAGGGATCGCCTGAACACCGGGGAGCTGTTTTTT
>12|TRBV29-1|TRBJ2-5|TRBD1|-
CSVGRGLETQYF
TGCAGCGTTGGTAGGGGGCTGGAGACCCAGTACTTC
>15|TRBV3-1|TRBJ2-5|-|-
CASSQDRSRGETPYF
TGTGCCAGCAGCCAAGATAGGTCGCGGGGAGAGACCCCGTACTTC
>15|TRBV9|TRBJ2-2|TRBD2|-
CASSVAAGVTGELFF
TGTGCCAGCAGCGTAGCAGCGGGGGTGACCGGGGAGCTGTTTTTT
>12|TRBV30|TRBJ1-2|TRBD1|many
CACRTGSYGYTF
TGTGCCTGTAGGACAGGGTCCTATGGCTACACCTTC
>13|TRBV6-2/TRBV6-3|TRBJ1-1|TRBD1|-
CASSHPGGLGAFF
TGTGCCAGCAGCCATCCAGGGGGCTTGGGCGCTTTCTTT
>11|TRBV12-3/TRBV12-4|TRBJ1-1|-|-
CASSLVWGAFF
TGTGCCAGCAGTTTAGTTTGGGGAGCTTTCTTT
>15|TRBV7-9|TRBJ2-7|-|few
CASSSVSELGYEQYF
TGTGCCAGCAGCTCCGTCTCAGAACTGGGCTACGAGCAGTACTTC
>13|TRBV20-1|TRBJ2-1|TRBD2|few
CSARGRGYNEQFF
TGCAGTGCTAGGGGGAGGGGATACAATGAGCAGTTCTTC
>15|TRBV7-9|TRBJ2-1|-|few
CASSLAGDPYNEQFF
TGTGCCAGCAGCTTAGCGGGAGATCCCTACAATGAGCAGTTCTTC
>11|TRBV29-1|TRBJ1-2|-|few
CSVPPQYGYTF
TGCAGCGTTCCTCCCCAGTATGGCTACACCTTC
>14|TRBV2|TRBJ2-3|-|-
CASSEHPGTDTQYF
TGTGCCAGCAGTGAACATCCCGGCACAGATACGCAGTATTTT
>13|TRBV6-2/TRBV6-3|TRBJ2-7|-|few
CASSVSNFYEQYF
TGTGCCAGCAGTGTCAGCAACTTCTACGAGCAGTACTTC
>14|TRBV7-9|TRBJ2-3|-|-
CASRPGTSTDTQYF
TGTGCCAGCAGACCGGGGACTAGCACAGATACGCAGTATTTT
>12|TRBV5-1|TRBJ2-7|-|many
CASSLDAYEQYF
TGCGCCAGCAGCTTAGACGCCTACGAGCAGTACTTC
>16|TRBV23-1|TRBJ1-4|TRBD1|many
CASSQGRTGTNEKLFF
TGCGCCAGCAGCCAAGGGAGGACAGGCACTAATGAAAAACTGTTTTTT
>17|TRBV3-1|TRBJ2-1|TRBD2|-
CASSQVAGGQGYNEQFF
TGTGCCAGCAGCCAGGTAGCGGGGGGTCAGGGTTACAATGAGCAGTTCTTC
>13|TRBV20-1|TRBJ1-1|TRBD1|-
CSARDIRGLEAFF
TGCAGTGCTAGAGATATCAGGGGGCTTGAAGCTTTCTTT
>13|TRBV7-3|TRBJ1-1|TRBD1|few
CASSGGQGSEAFF
TGTGCCAGCAGCGGGGGACAGGGGAGTGAAGCTTTCTTT
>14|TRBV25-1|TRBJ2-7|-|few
CASSEYRDSYEQYF
TGTGCCAGCAGTGAATACAGGGACTCCTACGAGCAGTACTTC
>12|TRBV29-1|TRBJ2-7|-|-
CSYRDKTYEQYF
TGCAGCTACCGGGACAAGACCTACGAGCAGTACTTC
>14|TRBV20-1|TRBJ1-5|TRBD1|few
CSARGQGIYQPQHF
TGCAGTGCTAGGGGACAGGGGATCTATCAGCCCCAGCATTTT
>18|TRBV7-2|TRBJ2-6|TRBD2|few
CASSRPLGGGSGANVLTF
TGTGCCAGCAGCCGGCCCCTCGGGGGGGGAAGTGGGGCCAACGTCCTGACTTTC
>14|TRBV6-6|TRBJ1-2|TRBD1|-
CASSYRTGVYGYTF
TGTGCCAGCAGTTACCGGACAGGGGTATATGGCTACACCTTC
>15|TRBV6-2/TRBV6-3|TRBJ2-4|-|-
CASSWAMSGKNIQYF
TGTGCCAGCAGTTGGGCAATGTCGGGAAAAAACATTCAGTACTTC
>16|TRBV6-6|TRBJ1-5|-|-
CASSPRGPQSNQPQHF
TGTGCCAGCAGTCCCCGGGGACCACAGAGCAATCAGCCCCAGCATTTT
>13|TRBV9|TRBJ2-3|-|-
CASSARMTDTQYF
TGTGCCAGCAGCGCCCGGATGACAGATACGCAGTATTTT
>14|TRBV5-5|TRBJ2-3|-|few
CASSLDGDTDTQYF
TGTGCCAGCAGCTTGGATGGGGACACAGATACGCAGTATTTT
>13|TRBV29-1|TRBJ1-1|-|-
CSVPVTPNTEAFF
TGCAGCGTTCCGGTGACACCGAACACTGAAGCTTTCTTT
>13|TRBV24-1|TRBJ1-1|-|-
CATRNTVNTEAFF
TGTGCCACCAGAAACACCGTGAACACTGAAGCTTTCTTT